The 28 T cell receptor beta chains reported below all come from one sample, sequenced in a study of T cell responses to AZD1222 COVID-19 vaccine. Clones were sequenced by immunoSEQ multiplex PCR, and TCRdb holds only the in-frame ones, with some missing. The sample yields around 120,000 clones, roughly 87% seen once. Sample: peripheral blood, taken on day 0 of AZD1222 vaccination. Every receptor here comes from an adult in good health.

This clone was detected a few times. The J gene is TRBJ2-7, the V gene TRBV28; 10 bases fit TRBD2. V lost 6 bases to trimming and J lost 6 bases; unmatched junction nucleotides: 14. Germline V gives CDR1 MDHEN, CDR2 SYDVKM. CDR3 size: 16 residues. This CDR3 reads CASSHLAGAGVGEQYF. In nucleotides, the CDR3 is TGTGCCAGCAGCCACCTAGCGGGAGCAGGGGTGGGCGAGCAGTACTTC.

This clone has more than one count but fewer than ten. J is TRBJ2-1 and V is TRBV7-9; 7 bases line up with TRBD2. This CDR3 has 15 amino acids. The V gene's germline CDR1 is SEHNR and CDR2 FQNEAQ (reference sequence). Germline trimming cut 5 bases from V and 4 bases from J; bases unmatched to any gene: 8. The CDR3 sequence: CASSDFPSGYNEQFF. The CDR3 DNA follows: TGTGCCAGCAGCGATTTCCCTAGCGGATACAATGAGCAGTTCTTC.

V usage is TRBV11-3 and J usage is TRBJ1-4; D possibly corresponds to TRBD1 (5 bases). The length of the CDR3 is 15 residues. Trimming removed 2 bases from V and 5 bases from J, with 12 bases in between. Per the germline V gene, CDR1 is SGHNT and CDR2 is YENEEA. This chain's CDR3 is CASSLRGLVNEKLFF. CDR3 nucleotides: TGTGCCAGCAGCTTAAGGGGACTGGTAAATGAAAAACTGTTTTTT.

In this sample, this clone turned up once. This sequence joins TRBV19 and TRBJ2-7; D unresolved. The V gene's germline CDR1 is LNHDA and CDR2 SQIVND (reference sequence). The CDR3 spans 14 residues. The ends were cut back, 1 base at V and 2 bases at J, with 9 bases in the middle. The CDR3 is CASSIAATTYEQYF. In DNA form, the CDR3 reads TGTGCCAGTAGTATAGCGGCCACAACCTACGAGCAGTACTTC.

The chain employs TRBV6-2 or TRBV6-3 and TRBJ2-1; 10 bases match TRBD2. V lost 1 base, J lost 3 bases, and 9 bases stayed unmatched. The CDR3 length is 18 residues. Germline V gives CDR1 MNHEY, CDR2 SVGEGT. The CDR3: CASSYWLAGEINYNEQFF. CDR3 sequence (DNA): TGTGCCAGCAGTTACTGGCTAGCGGGGGAAATAAACTACAATGAGCAGTTCTTC.

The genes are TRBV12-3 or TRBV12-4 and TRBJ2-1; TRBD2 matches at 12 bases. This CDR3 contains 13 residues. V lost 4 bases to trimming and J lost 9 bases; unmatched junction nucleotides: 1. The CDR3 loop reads CASSWTSGAEQFF. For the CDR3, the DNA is TGTGCCAGCAGTTGGACTAGCGGGGCTGAGCAGTTCTTC.

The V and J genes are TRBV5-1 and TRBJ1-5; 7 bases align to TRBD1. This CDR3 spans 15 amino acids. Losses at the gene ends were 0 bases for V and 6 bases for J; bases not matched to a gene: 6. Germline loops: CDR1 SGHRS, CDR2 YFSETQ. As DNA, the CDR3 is TGCGCCAGCAGCTTGGGAGGGGGCTCAGGTCAGCCCCAGCATTTT. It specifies CASSLGGGSGQPQHF.

The CDR3 nucleotides are TGCAGCGTTGAAATACAGGGGACCTACGAGCAGTACTTC. It specifies CSVEIQGTYEQYF. The chain carries TRBV29-1 and TRBJ2-7; 7 bases agree with TRBD1. There are 13 residues in the CDR3. CDR1 and CDR2 (germline): SQVTM, ANQGSEA. Losses at the gene ends were 2 bases for V and 2 bases for J; bases not matched to a gene: 3.

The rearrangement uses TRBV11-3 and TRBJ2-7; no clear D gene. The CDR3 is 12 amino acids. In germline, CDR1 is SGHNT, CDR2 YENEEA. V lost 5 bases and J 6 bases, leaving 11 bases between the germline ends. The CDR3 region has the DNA TGTGCCAGCAGCGAAGGGTTTGTCGAGCAGTACTTC. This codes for CASSEGFVEQYF. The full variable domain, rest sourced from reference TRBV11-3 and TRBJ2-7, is EAGVVQSPRYKIIEKKQPVAFWCNPISGHNTLYWYLQNLGQGPELLIRYENEEAVDDSQLPKDRFSAERLKGVDSTLKIQPAELGDSAVYLCASSEGFVEQYFGPGTRLTVT.

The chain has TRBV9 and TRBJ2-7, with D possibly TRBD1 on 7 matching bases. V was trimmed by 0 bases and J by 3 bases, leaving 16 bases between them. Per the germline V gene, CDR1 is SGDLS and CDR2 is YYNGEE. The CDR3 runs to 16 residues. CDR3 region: CASSVAGGQGVYEQYF. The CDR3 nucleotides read TGTGCCAGCAGCGTAGCTGGGGGGCAGGGGGTCTACGAGCAGTACTTC.

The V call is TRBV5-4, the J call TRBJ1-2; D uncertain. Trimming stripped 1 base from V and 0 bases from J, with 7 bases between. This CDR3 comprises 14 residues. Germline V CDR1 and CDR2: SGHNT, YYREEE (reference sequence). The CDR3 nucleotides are TGTGCCAGCAGCTTGAGGGCACCTAACTATGGCTACACCTTC. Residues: CASSLRAPNYGYTF.

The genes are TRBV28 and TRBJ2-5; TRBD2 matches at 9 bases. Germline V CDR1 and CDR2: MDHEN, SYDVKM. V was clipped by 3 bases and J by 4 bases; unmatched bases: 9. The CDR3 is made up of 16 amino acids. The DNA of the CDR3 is TGTGCCAGCAGTTTCCAGGTAGCGGGAGTCGGAGAGACCCAGTACTTC. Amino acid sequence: CASSFQVAGVGETQYF.

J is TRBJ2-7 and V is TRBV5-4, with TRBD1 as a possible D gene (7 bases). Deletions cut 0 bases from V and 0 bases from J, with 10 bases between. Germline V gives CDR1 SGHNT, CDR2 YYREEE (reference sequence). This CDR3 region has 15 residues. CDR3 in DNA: TGTGCCAGCAGCTTGGTCCAGGGGGGCTCCTACGAGCAGTACTTC. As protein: CASSLVQGGSYEQYF.

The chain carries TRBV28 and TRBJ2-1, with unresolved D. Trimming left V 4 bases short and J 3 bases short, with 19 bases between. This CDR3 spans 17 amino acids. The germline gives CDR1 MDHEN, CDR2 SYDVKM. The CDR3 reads CASSSSYSYLIYNEQFF. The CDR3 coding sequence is TGTGCCAGCAGTTCATCGTACAGCTACCTTATCTACAATGAGCAGTTCTTC.

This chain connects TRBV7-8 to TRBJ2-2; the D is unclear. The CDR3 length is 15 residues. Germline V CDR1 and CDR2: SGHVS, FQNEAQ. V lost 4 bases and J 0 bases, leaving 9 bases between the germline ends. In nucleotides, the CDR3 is TGTGCCAGCAGCTCAGGAGCGTCGAACACCGGGGAGCTGTTTTTT. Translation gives CASSSGASNTGELFF.

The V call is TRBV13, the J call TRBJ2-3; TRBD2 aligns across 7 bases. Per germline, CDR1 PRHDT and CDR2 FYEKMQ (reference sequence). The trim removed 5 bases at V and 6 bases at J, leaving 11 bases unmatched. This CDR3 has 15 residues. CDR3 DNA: TGTGCCAGCAGCACTCGGGGGGTCCTGTGGGATACGCAGTATTTT. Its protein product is CASSTRGVLWDTQYF.

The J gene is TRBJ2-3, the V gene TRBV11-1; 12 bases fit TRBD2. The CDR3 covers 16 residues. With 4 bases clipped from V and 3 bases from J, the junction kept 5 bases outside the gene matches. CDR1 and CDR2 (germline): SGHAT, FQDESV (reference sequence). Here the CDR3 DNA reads TGTGCCAGCAGCTCTCCGACTAGCGGGGGTACAGATACGCAGTATTTT. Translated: CASSSPTSGGTDTQYF.

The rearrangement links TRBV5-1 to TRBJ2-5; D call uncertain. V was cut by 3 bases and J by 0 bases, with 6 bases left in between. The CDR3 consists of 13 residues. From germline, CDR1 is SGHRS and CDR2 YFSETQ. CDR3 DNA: TGCGCCAGCAGCTCAAGTTACCAAGAGACCCAGTACTTC. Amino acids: CASSSSYQETQYF.

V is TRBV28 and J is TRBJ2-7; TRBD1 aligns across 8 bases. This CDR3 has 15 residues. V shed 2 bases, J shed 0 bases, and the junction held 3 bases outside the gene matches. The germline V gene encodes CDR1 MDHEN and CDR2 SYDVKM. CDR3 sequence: CASSLPGQGSYEQYF. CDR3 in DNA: TGTGCCAGCAGTTTACCCGGACAGGGCTCCTACGAGCAGTACTTC. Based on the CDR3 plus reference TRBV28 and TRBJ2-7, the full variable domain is DVKVTQSSRYLVKRTGEKVFLECVQDMDHENMFWYRQDPGLGLRLIYFSYDVKMKEKGDIPEGYSVSREKKERFSLILESASTNQTSMYLCASSLPGQGSYEQYFGPGTRLTVT.

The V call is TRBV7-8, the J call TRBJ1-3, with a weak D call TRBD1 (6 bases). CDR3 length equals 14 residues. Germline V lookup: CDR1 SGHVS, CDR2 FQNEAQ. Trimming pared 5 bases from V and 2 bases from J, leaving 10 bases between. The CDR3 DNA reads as TGTGCCAGCAGCGAGACAGGTCCTGGAAACACCATATATTTT. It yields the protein CASSETGPGNTIYF.

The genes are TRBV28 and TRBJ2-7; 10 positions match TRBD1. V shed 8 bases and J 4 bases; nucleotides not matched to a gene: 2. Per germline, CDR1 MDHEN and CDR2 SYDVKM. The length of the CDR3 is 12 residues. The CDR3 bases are TGTGCCAGCCGGGACAGGGGATACGAGCAGTACTTC. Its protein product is CASRDRGYEQYF.

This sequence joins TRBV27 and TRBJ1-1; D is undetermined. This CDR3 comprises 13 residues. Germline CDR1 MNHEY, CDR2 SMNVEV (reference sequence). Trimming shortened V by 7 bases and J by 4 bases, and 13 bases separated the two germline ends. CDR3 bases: TGTGCCAGCATCCGATTTGGCGGCACTGAAGCTTTCTTT. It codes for CASIRFGGTEAFF.

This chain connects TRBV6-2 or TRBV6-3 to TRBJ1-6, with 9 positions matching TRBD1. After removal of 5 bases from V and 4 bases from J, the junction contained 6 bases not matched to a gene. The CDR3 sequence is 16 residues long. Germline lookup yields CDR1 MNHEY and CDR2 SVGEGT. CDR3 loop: CASSRQGELYNSPLHF. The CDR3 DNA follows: TGTGCCAGCAGTCGACAGGGGGAACTTTATAATTCACCCCTCCACTTT.

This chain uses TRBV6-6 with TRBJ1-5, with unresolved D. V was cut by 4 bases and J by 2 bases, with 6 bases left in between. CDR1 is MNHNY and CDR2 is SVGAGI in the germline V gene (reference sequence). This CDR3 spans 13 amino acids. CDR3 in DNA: TGTGCCAGCAGTTCTCTGGGCAATCAGCCCCAGCATTTT. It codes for CASSSLGNQPQHF.

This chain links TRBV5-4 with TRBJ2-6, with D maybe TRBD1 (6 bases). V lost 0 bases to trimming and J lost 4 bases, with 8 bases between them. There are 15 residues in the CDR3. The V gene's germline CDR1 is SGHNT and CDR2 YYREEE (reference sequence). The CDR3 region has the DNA TGTGCCAGCAGCTTGGCAGGGGTCGGGGCCAACGTCCTGACTTTC. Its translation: CASSLAGVGANVLTF.

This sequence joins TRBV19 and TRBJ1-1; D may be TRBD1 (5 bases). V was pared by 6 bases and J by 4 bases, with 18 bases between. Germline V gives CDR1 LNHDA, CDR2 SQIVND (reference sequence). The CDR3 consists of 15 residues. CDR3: CASSPEEWQGTEAFF. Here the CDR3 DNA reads TGTGCCAGTAGCCCCGAGGAGTGGCAGGGCACTGAAGCTTTCTTT. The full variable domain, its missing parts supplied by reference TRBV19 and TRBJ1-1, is DGGITQSPKYLFRKEGQNVTLSCEQNLNHDAMYWYRQDPGQGLRLIYYSQIVNDFQKGDIAEGYSVSREKKESFPLTVTSAQKNPTAFYLCASSPEEWQGTEAFFGQGTRLTVV.

The CDR3 sequence: CASSIGQGRDGYTF. DNA for the CDR3: TGTGCCAGTAGTATAGGACAGGGGAGGGATGGCTACACCTTC. The chain joins TRBV19 to TRBJ1-2; TRBD1 matches 8 bases. The CDR3 spans 14 residues. With 1 base clipped from V and 6 bases from J, the junction kept 4 bases outside the gene matches. The germline V gene encodes CDR1 LNHDA and CDR2 SQIVND (reference sequence).

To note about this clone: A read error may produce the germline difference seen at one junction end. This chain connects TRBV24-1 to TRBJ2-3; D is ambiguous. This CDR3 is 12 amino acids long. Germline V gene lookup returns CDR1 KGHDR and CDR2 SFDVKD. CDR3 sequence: CATSDLGDTQYF. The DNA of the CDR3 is TGTGCCACCAGCGATTTGGGGGATACGCAGTATTTT.